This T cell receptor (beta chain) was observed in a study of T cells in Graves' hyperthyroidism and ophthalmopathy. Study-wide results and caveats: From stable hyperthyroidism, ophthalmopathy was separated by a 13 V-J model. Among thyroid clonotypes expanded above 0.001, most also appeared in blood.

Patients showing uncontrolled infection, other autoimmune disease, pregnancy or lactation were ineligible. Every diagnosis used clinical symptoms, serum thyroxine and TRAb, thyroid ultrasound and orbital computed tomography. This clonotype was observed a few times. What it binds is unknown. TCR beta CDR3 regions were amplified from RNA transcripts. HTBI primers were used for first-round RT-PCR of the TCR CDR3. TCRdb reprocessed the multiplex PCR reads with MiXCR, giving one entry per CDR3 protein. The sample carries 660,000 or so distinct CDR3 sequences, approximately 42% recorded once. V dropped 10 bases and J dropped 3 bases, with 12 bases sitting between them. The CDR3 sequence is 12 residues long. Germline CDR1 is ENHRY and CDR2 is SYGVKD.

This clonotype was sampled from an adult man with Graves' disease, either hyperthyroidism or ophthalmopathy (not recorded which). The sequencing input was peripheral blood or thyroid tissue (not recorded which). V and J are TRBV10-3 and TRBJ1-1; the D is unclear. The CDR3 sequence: CASSNSHTEAFF. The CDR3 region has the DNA TGTGCCAGCAGCAACTCGCACACTGAAGCTTTCTTT.